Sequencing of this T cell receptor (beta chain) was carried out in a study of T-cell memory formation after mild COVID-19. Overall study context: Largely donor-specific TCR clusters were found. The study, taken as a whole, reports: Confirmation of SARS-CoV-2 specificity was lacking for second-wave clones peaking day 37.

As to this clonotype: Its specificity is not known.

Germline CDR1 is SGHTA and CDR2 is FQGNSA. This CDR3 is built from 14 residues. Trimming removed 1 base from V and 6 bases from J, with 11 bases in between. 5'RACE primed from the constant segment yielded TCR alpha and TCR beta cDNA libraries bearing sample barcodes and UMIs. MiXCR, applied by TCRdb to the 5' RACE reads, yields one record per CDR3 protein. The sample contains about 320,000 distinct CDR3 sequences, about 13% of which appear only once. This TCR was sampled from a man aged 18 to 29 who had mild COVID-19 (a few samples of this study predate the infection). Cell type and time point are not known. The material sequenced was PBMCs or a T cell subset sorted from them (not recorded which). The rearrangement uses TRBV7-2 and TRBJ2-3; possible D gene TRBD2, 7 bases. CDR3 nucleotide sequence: TGTGCCAGCAGCTTAGATCGGGGGGCGGATACGCAGTATTTT. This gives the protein CASSLDRGADTQYF.